The table lists the clone carrying this T cell receptor (beta chain) with many counts. Clones were sequenced by immunoSEQ multiplex PCR, and TCRdb holds only the in-frame ones, with some missing. The table shows about 490,000 clones, with 79% occurring only once. This sample was included in a study of shared clonotypes between healthy human individuals. The clonotype was recovered from a woman in her forties in good health. Some clones in this sample may be carry-over from other donors' samples. The sequencing sample was made of PBMCs.

CDR3 sequence reads: CASSSQGAQETQYF. The CDR3 DNA is TGTGCCAGCAGTTCACAGGGGGCCCAAGAGACCCAGTACTTC. The chain combines TRBV6-6 with TRBJ2-5; TRBD1 aligns across 9 bases. Looked up from germline, CDR1 is MNHNY and CDR2 is SVGAGI (reference sequence). The CDR3 consists of 14 residues. V gave up 4 bases and J gave up 1 base; unmatched junction bases: 1.